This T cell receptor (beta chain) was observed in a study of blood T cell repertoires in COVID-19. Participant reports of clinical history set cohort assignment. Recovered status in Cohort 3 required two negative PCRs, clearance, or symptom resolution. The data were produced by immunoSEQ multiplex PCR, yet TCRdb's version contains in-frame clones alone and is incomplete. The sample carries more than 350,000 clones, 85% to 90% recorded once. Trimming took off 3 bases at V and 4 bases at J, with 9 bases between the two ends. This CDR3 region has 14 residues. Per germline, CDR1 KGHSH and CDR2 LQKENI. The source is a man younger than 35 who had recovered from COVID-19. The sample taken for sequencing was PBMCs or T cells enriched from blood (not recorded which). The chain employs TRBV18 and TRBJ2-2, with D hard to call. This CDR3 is CASSPLASTGELFF. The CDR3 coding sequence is TGTGCCAGCTCACCGTTAGCTTCCACCGGGGAGCTGTTTTTT.